Many counts were recorded for the clone carrying this T cell receptor beta chain. Antigen unknown. The sample belongs to a study of molecular identifiers for immune sequencing clone quantification. Overall study findings and caveats: Whereas naive cells kept under 1% of molecules in clones above 20 RNA copies, such clones held over 98% in effectors.

Listed TCR primers and previously described methods were used for bulk TCR libraries. TCRdb re-called the PCR reads through MiXCR, storing one row per CDR3 protein. This sample has approximately 100,000 distinct CDR3 sequences, with around 33% found just once. Sorting selected naive CD8 T cells with a CD8+CD4-CCR7+CD45RA+ phenotype. Germline assignment: CDR1 PRHDT and CDR2 FYEKMQ (reference sequence). CDR3 length: 13 residues. The ends lost 4 bases at V and 6 bases at J; junction bases unmatched: 4. This sequence joins TRBV13 and TRBJ2-3; 7 positions agree with TRBD2. Specimen: naive CD8+ T cells from blood, with Jurkat cell RNA spiked in. The subset denotes: FACS-sorted CD8+CD4-CCR7+CD45RA+ naive T cells. The TCR comes from a human donor in good health. Some libraries in this study had Jurkat cell RNA spiked in. In DNA form, the CDR3 reads TGTGCCAGCAGCTCCGGGACTACCGATACGCAGTATTTT. Protein sequence: CASSSGTTDTQYF.